This T cell receptor beta chain derives from a study of cytomegalovirus exposure and HLA in healthy donors (dated by TCRdb to 2016 to 2017). Study-wide context: An earlier analysis of several hundred of the donors reported roughly 300 Gb of sequence data and 117 million unique TCR beta sequences obtained from some 200 million T cells. An early release covering just under 650 HLA-typed donors comprised about 300 gigabases of sequencing data and around 80 million unique TCR sequences. Among the roughly 410 genotyped donors, about 85% belonged to the genetic ancestry cluster associated with self-reported Caucasian donors. The study aimed to test whether cataloging public T cell receptors could reveal signatures of past pathogen exposure. The study profiled the T cell repertoires of under 850 subjects by immunosequencing and related them to cytomegalovirus serostatus. In addition to the first cohort of 500 to 850 subjects, a separate validation cohort of 120 different subjects was used. The study combined high-throughput TCR immunosequencing, statistical association of individual TCRs with disease status, and machine learning to predict cytomegalovirus infection status. In a later analysis, previously published TCR beta repertoires from fewer than 750 donors were re-analyzed and high-resolution HLA genotyping was added so that TCR occurrence patterns could be studied. The later analysis used no new phenotypic data to find candidate immune exposures, relying instead on TCR beta sequences and their occurrence across donors. To decide whether each TCR beta V gene segment behaved as functional or pseudogenic, an earlier analysis of 587 of the donors relied on high-throughput TCR beta sequencing. Donor age, sex, ethnicity and CMV serostatus were compiled together with the repertoire data. In a later genetic analysis, genome-wide SNP genotypes for 398 of the 666 donors were used, and that subset was treated as a discovery cohort. Every repertoire in the discovery cohort had been generated on one and the same sequencing platform. HLA typing covered class I and class II loci at four-digit resolution. Typing coverage varied by locus: about 620-640 donors for A, B, C, DRB1 and DQB1; more than 500 for DQA1; 600 to 610 for DPA1; around 490 for DPB1. Roughly 5 DR-DQ haplotypes were treated as single units for association and clustering because of strong linkage in the cohort. Among approximately 370 genotyped donors of the cohort, an average of approximately 240,000 unique TCR beta nucleotide sequences was sequenced per donor, of which about 18% were non-productive. Broader findings and caveats from the paper: In a later genetic analysis, a missense DCLRE1C variant was associated with V-gene and J-gene trimming of TCR beta chains, and the association was replicated in an independent cohort. Compared with equally common non-associated chains, HLA-associated TCR beta chains in a later analysis were more clonally expanded and had lower generation probabilities. A further reported finding was that TCR beta sequences accurately predicted the HLA-A and HLA-B alleles for most subjects in the first cohort. In this cohort, only TCR beta chains were sequenced, and detectable features were limited by the absence of alpha or paired-chain data. Because HLA typing was missing for some donors at each locus, association tests included only the typed subset. Sequencing depth was assumed to be roughly uniform across donors in the presence/absence analyses, though that assumption may not hold. Strong co-occurrence of HLA alleles, especially DR and DQ, made assigning TCR associations to individual alleles difficult. The authors suggested that the approach could potentially be extended to other disease states and immunological phenotypes. A later analysis associated about 17,000 TCR beta sequences with specific HLA alleles at a false discovery rate of 0.05. The earlier analysis of some 560 of the donors excluded roughly 17 rarely observed V segments, including chromosome 9 orphons, because counts were too low. In a later analysis, most CMV-associated TCR beta chains were found to appear HLA-restricted, with HLA associations seemingly driven largely by CMV exposure. Linkage disequilibrium might explain the correlated functional status among segregating V segments, but an unknown experimental factor could not be ruled out. The 87-base-pair reads could not distinguish some IMGT-functional V segments, including TRBV6-2 and TRBV6-3, so those segments were excluded. In vitro tests confirmed that a few of the cytomegalovirus-associated TCR beta chains recognize cytomegalovirus antigens. Across donors, most TCR sequences were observed very rarely, whereas some public TCRs were present in many individuals. In a later analysis, several top co-occurrence clusters were reported to appear linked to parvovirus B19, influenza, CMV and Epstein-Barr virus. The sequencing pipeline was judged likely to have produced a cluster of highly shared sequence variants as a technical artifact. In an earlier analysis of fewer than 700 of the donors, most TCR beta V segments appeared in productive rearrangements about 87% or about 30% of the time, broadly matching IMGT annotations. In a later analysis, TCR association rates were found to vary across HLA loci, with the most associated TCRs seen for DRB1 alleles and the fewest for HLA-C alleles. CMV serostatus was the only immune exposure information available for the cohort. Compared with the 666-donor mean, donors in an Asian-associated ancestry cluster had fewer N-insertions in productive TCRs, according to a later genetic analysis. In the study, some 180 TCR beta chains were listed as associated with cytomegalovirus. The classifier was reported to diagnose cytomegalovirus status with high specificity and sensitivity in both the original cohort and the validation cohort.

From its cysteine to its phenylalanine, the CDR3 spans 15 amino acids. Just CDR3 DNA is preserved here, 45 bases in frame from base 1. Based on the germline V gene, the CDR1 and CDR2 sequences are MDHEN and SYDVKM. Here V drops 11 bases and J drops 7 bases, and the junction holds 12 bases not matched to any gene. Details on this clone: Its target antigen remains unknown. No clone much larger than this one lies a single base away; base qualities are absent.

The cohort comprised fewer than 700 healthy bone marrow donors. At the time of sampling, all cohort members were nominally healthy, though unrecorded immune exposures were likely present. The donor tested CMV seronegative, placing the donor among the 350 to 400 seronegative members of the cohort. Every donor gave a peripheral blood sample, and the peripheral blood mononuclear cells from that sample were used for TCR beta sequencing. The Qiagen DNeasy Blood Extraction Kit was used to extract genomic DNA from the blood cell samples. The method was the immunoSEQ multiplex PCR assay. For the multiplex PCR, a mixture combining 60 forward primers for TCR Vbeta segments and 13 reverse primers for TCR Jbeta segments was used. Amplification of the CDR3 region of rearranged TCR beta genes was performed with a multiplex PCR assay on genomic DNA. The Illumina HiSeq System was used to sequence the amplified TCR beta libraries as 87-base-pair reads. The paper's processing steps were these. Across the 600 to 700 repertoires, a later analysis counted tens of millions of unique TCR beta chains, roughly 11 million of which were shared by at least two donors. Raw reads were error-corrected and collapsed into unique sequences with a nearest-neighbor algorithm that merged closely related sequences to remove PCR and sequencing errors. V, D and J gene segments were assigned by aligning CDR3 sequences to IMGT reference sequences. For a sequence to be retained, a match of at least six nucleotides to both a V gene segment and a J gene segment was required. Rearrangements were called productive when the CDR3 lacked stop codons and stayed in frame with V and J; all others were non-productive. Following IMGT convention, CDR3 was defined as the stretch from the second conserved V-encoded cysteine up to the conserved J-encoded phenylalanine. Sequences without an unambiguous match to a single V gene segment were excluded from the earlier analysis of 587 of the donors. In an earlier analysis of approximately 590 of the donors, V segments were called functional above 56.7% productive rearrangements and were called segregating when the between-donor standard deviation exceeded 5%. To diagnose cytomegalovirus status from the catalog of TCR beta chain sequences, a statistical classification framework was built. In a later analysis, V and J genes were assigned by comparing TCR nucleotide sequences against IMGT/GENE-DB human TR gene sequences. In a later analysis, CDR3 sequences and most-parsimonious VDJ recombination scenarios were assigned using the TCRdist pipeline. In a later analysis, each TCR beta chain was defined by its CDR3 amino acid sequence together with its V-gene family, and reads without a unique V-gene family were excluded. A later analysis removed 500 to 600 highly shared, low-generation-probability nucleotide sequences to deal with suspected cross-contamination and a sequencing artifact. A later analysis calculated a clonal expansion index for each public chain from normalized within-repertoire ranks of inferred template counts. In a later analysis, generation probabilities were computed using a VDJ recombination model fitted to out-of-frame rearrangements, and the results were checked against IGoR. A later analysis scored TCR-TCR, TCR-HLA and TCR-CMV co-occurrence with hypergeometric tests, applying a repertoire-size bias correction to TCR pairs. False discovery rates were estimated in a later analysis by permuting HLA or CMV assignments 20 times. In a later analysis, co-occurring TCRs were grouped using DBSCAN, and TCRdist sequence similarity was added for clustering within HLA-allele-positive subsets. For co-occurrence clustering, repertoires with fewer than 30,000 or more than 120,000 public chains were excluded, along with a handful of repertoires with anomalous nucleotide sharing. The clones in this table, taken by TCRdb from immuneACCESS, are in-frame only. Not every clone is retained; where verified, under half of the shortfall comes from an unresolved V gene, and the cause of the rest is unknown. Clone size and the V and J calls come from that table; the DNA yielded D and trimming. Here the sample has 200,000 to 250,000 clones; around four fifths occur a single time. 0.58% of the sample comes from the top ten.

The clonotype originates from a woman in her thirties or forties in good health and CMV-seronegative. Sequencing was carried out using PBMCs. Here the chain combines TRBV28 and TRBJ2-1; 12 central nucleotides agree with TRBD1. The DNA sequence is given as TGTGCCGGCACTGGGGGACAGGGGGCTGGAAATGAGCAGTTCTTC. This gives the protein CAGTGGQGAGNEQFF. The CDR3, completed at both ends by the reference TRBV28 and TRBJ2-1 genes, gives the full variable domain DVKVTQSSRYLVKRTGEKVFLECVQDMDHENMFWYRQDPGLGLRLIYFSYDVKMKEKGDIPEGYSVSREKKERFSLILESASTNQTSMYLCAGTGGQGAGNEQFFGPGTRLTVL.